The sequence of this T cell receptor (beta chain) was determined in a study of vaccination effects on CD4 cells after COVID-19. On the study more broadly: Researchers reported culturing two million PBMC in each well, adding 8 to 10 IU/ml IL-2 and about 9.6 ug/ml peptides.

It was after nine to eleven days of culture that CD4+ T cells were isolated. Each person got two doses of an mRNA SARS-CoV-2 vaccine, BNT162b2 or mRNA-1273. The healthy vaccine recipients, who had no prior SARS-CoV-2 infection, showed negative nucleocapsid antibodies. CDR1 and CDR2 (germline): LNHDA, SQIVND (reference sequence). This CDR3 is 14 amino acids long. J was trimmed by 1 base and V by 6 bases; bases with no gene match: 3. To note about this clone: Antigen unknown.

Sequencing was performed with immunoSEQ multiplex PCR; in TCRdb, only in-frame clones are kept and a portion is missing. This table holds around 46,000 clones, 65% to 80% found once. The chain joins TRBV19 to TRBJ1-5; the match to TRBD1 covers 7 bases. Sequencing used CD4+ T cells from PBMCs cultured without peptide, obtained after COVID-19 vaccination. The receptor was isolated from a human donor who received a COVID-19 vaccine. The CDR3 here is CASSMGQSNQPQHF. Here the CDR3 DNA reads TGTGCCAGTAGCATGGGACAGAGCAATCAGCCCCAGCATTTT.